This entry concerns a single T cell receptor beta chain. Its antigen is not known. H&E slides confirmed each diagnosis, reviewed by two pathologists independently. Premalignant or tumor cells were enriched by macro-dissection after pathologic assessment. These data come from a study of immune evolution from preneoplasia to lung adenocarcinoma. Whole-study context: HLA loss of heterozygosity: under 7.5% AIS, about 15% MIA, around 35% ADC, none AAH. General study findings and limits: Top clone frequencies peaked in normal lung, apparently declining through invasive adenocarcinoma.

CDR1 and CDR2 (germline): GTSNPN, SVGIG (reference sequence). Trimming removed 0 bases at V and 7 bases at J, with 9 bases between. This CDR3 is 13 amino acids long. The repertoire was sequenced with immunoSEQ multiplex PCR; TCRdb's copy has only in-frame clones and lacks some. Of several thousand clones in the sample, roughly 84% were seen once. Sequencing was performed on FFPE minimally invasive lung adenocarcinoma tissue. The sequence came from a person aged 45 to 69 with lung adenocarcinoma. This chain connects TRBV30 to TRBJ1-4; maybe TRBD1 (5 bases). For the CDR3, the DNA is TGTGCCTGGAGTGTACAAGGGGTTGAAAAACTGTTTTTT. Translating gives CAWSVQGVEKLFF.